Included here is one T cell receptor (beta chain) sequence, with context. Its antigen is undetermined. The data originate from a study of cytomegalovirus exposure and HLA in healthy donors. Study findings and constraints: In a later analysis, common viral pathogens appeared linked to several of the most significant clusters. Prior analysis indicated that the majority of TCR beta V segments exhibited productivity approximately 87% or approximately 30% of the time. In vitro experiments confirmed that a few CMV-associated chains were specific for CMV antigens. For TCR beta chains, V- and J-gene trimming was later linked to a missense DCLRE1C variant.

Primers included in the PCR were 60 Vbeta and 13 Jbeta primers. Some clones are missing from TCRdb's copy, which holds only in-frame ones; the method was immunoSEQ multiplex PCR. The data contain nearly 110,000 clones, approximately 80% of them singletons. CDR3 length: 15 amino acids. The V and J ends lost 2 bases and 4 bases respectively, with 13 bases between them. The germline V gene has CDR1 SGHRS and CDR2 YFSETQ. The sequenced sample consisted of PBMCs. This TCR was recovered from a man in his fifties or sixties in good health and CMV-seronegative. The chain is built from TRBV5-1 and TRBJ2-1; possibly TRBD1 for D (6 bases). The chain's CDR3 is CASSLLGATYNEQFF. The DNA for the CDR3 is TGCGCCAGCAGCTTATTGGGGGCGACTTACAATGAGCAGTTCTTC.